This T cell receptor (beta chain) was sequenced during a study of blood T cell repertoires in COVID-19. Overall study: PBMCs, B-cell-depleted T cells, or T cells were the source of the cDNA or gDNA that made up the material.

Using immunoSEQ multiplex PCR, the repertoire was profiled, and TCRdb retains in-frame clones only, with some absent. The data hold 150,000 to 200,000 clones, with 84% observed a single time. Trimming took off 5 bases at V and 0 bases at J, with 12 bases between the two ends. Germline V lookup: CDR1 SQVTM, CDR2 ANQGSEA. This CDR3 spans 14 amino acids. The chain uses TRBV29-1 and TRBJ2-3; possible D gene TRBD1, 5 bases. Sequences were obtained from peripheral blood. The receptor was isolated from a woman between 70 and 85 years old with COVID-19, enrolled during active disease. The CDR3 sequence: CSVFKGSSTDTQYF. As DNA, the CDR3 is TGCAGCGTTTTTAAGGGGTCTAGCACAGATACGCAGTATTTT.